This T cell receptor (beta chain) was captured by sequencing in a study of human T cells and chemical hapten exposure. Study in general: Per-sample TCR yields varied mainly from small pooled library volume differences.

The time point denotes: healthy volunteer bleed at 2 weeks. Unfractionated whole blood yielded the extracted total RNA. On this clonotype itself: A single base separates this from a much larger clone, so it may be a read error.

CDR1 is SGHTA and CDR2 is FQGNSA in the germline V gene. The CDR3 totals 15 residues. V lost 8 bases to trimming and J lost 5 bases; unmatched junction nucleotides: 14. Individual cDNA molecules in this library carried unique molecular identifiers. Per the authors' pipeline: Samples had a median of approximately 89,000 TCRs, ranging roughly 20,000 to 700,000. Using its own MiXCR run on the RACE reads, TCRdb lists one record per CDR3 protein. TCRdb, rather than the study authors, made the V and J calls. Altogether about 28,000 distinct CDR3 sequences are present, nearly 7.5% being singletons, with the ten largest covering 9.9%.

The rearrangement links TRBV7-2 to TRBJ2-5; TRBD2 aligns across 7 bases. The clonotype comes from a human donor in good health. Some clones in this sample may be carry-over from other donors' samples. Sequencing was carried out using whole blood. CDR3 DNA: TGTGCCAGCGGCCCGAGGGGACTATTTGGGGAGACCCAGTACTTC. As protein: CASGPRGLFGETQYF.